Listed here are 21 T cell receptor beta chains from one sample, sequenced in a study of high-grade serous ovarian cancer treatment subgroups listed by TCRdb under 2021. The tumor samples were collected prior to definitive surgery or chemotherapy. The library was built by means of the immunoSEQ multiplex PCR assay. TCRdb's version of the immuneACCESS table is confined to in-frame rearrangements and falls short of the full clone set. An unresolved V gene accounts for under half of the shortfall where checked; the remainder is of unknown origin. The sample table records about 4,500 clones; 70% to 80% of these occur just once. The ten largest make up about 5.9% of the sample. Material: tumor tissue. These receptors originate from a human donor with high-grade serous ovarian cancer.

This clone was detected a few times. This sequence joins TRBV2 and TRBJ1-1; D is ambiguous. This CDR3 has 13 residues. Germline CDR1 and CDR2: SNHLY and FYNNEI. Trimming pared 1 base from V and 1 base from J, leaving 4 bases between. CDR3 nucleotides: TGTGCCAGCAGTGAAGACACGAACACTGAAGCTTTCTTT. It encodes CASSEDTNTEAFF. The whole variable domain, remainder taken from reference TRBV2 and TRBJ1-1, is EPEVTQTPSHQVTQMGQEVILRCVPISNHLYFYWYRQILGQKVEFLVSFYNNEISEKSEIFDDQFSVERPDGSNFTLKIRSTKLEDSAMYFCASSEDTNTEAFFGQGTRLTVV.

This clone occurred a few times. V and J are TRBV30 and TRBJ2-1, with D hard to call. The CDR3 consists of 13 residues. V lost 0 bases, J lost 6 bases, and 9 bases lay in between. Per the germline V gene, CDR1 is GTSNPN and CDR2 is SVGIG (reference sequence). CDR3 DNA sequence: TGTGCCTGGAGTGTAACGAGTATCAATGAGCAGTTCTTC. Amino acid sequence: CAWSVTSINEQFF.

The chain couples TRBV30 to TRBJ1-5; weak D call: TRBD1 (5 bases). Germline V gives CDR1 GTSNPN, CDR2 SVGIG (reference sequence). V was pared by 0 bases and J by 12 bases, with 12 bases between. The CDR3 totals 12 residues. CDR3 amino acids: CAWSVGETVQHF. The CDR3 nucleotides read TGTGCCTGGAGTGTGGGGGAGACGGTCCAGCATTTT.

This chain uses TRBV29-1 with TRBJ2-1, with 7 bases matching TRBD1. Per the germline V gene, CDR1 is SQVTM and CDR2 is ANQGSEA. V lost 7 bases to trimming and J lost 9 bases; unmatched junction nucleotides: 18. The CDR3 runs to 15 residues. CDR3 sequence reads: CSGRDTGDLGGEQFF. DNA for the CDR3: TGCAGCGGAAGAGATACAGGGGATCTTGGCGGTGAGCAGTTCTTC.

The gene calls are TRBV7-9 and TRBJ1-4, with TRBD1 identical over 7 bases. The V and J ends lost 5 bases and 7 bases, in that order; junction bases with no gene match: 7. CDR1 SEHNR and CDR2 FQNEAQ come from the germline V gene (reference sequence). The CDR3 runs 14 residues. The CDR3 sequence is CASSHTGEIEKLFF. The DNA of the CDR3 is TGTGCCAGCAGCCACACAGGGGAAATTGAAAAACTGTTTTTT.

This clone was counted a single time. The chain combines TRBV7-9 with TRBJ1-2; 10 nucleotides agree with TRBD1. Germline trimming cut 5 bases from V and 7 bases from J; bases unmatched to any gene: 13. This CDR3 contains 16 residues. The germline V gene has CDR1 SEHNR and CDR2 FQNEAQ (reference sequence). The CDR3 loop reads CASSPRQGAEISGYTF. CDR3 DNA sequence: TGTGCCAGCAGCCCGCGACAGGGGGCTGAGATTAGTGGCTACACCTTC.

The V gene is TRBV6-1, the J gene TRBJ1-5; D perhaps matches TRBD1 (6 bases). This CDR3 is built from 17 residues. Trimming shortened V by 3 bases and J by 3 bases, and 18 bases separated the two germline ends. From germline, CDR1 is MNHNS and CDR2 SASEGT. CDR3 bases: TGTGCCAGCAGTGATTACAGACAGGCATTGAACAATCAGCCCCAGCATTTT. Encoded protein: CASSDYRQALNNQPQHF.

This clone has only a few counts. This chain connects TRBV29-1 to TRBJ2-7; D not resolved. The CDR3 length is 12 residues. Between the trimmed V and J ends, which lost 7 bases and 3 bases, there was a span of 13 bases. Germline V CDR1 and CDR2: SQVTM, ANQGSEA. Here the CDR3 DNA reads TGCAGCGCCGCCGGACCGAGCTACGAGCAGTACTTC. As protein: CSAAGPSYEQYF.

This chain uses TRBV7-2 with TRBJ2-7; 8 bases match TRBD1. CDR3 length equals 14 residues. Trimming removed 7 bases from V and 5 bases from J; junction bases left unmatched: 10. Germline CDR1 and CDR2: SGHTA and FQGNSA. CDR3 residues: CASNRDRGKNEQYF. The DNA for the CDR3 is TGTGCCAGCAACCGAGACAGGGGAAAAAACGAGCAGTACTTC. Drawing the rest from reference TRBV7-2 and TRBJ2-7, the complete variable domain is GAGVSQSPSNKVTEKGKDVELRCDPISGHTALYWYRQSLGQGLEFLIYFQGNSAPDKSGLPSDRFSAERTGGSVSTLTIQRTQQEDSAVYLCASNRDRGKNEQYFGPGTRLTVT.

This chain uses TRBV7-9 with TRBJ1-4; 8 bases map to TRBD1. The CDR3 totals 18 residues. Germline V gene sequence: CDR1 SEHNR, CDR2 FQNEAQ (reference sequence). The V and J ends lost 4 bases and 5 bases, in that order; junction bases with no gene match: 15. CDR3 coding DNA: TGTGCCAGCAGCTCCCCCACATCGTGGACAGGGACCAATGAAAAACTGTTTTTT. This codes for CASSSPTSWTGTNEKLFF.

The V gene is TRBV29-1, the J gene TRBJ1-5; perhaps TRBD1 as D (6 bases). Trimming removed 6 bases at V and 3 bases at J, with 12 bases between. There are 13 residues in the CDR3. Germline lookup yields CDR1 SQVTM and CDR2 ANQGSEA. For the CDR3, the DNA is TGCAGCGTGGGGGGGGCCCACAATCAGCCCCAGCATTTT. Translating gives CSVGGAHNQPQHF.

The chain joins TRBV29-1 to TRBJ1-2; no clear D gene. The ends were cut back, 3 bases at V and 6 bases at J, with 11 bases in the middle. Germline assignment: CDR1 SQVTM and CDR2 ANQGSEA. The CDR3 sequence is 12 residues long. In nucleotides, the CDR3 is TGCAGCGTTGAGTCTGGCCCTGATGGCTACACCTTC. Translated, it gives CSVESGPDGYTF.

The chain employs TRBV7-2 and TRBJ2-1; D assignment may be TRBD1 or TRBD2 (5 bases each). Germline CDR1 and CDR2: SGHTA and FQGNSA. CDR3 length: 14 amino acids. V gave up 1 base and J gave up 10 bases, with 14 bases separating them. The CDR3 DNA reads TGTGCCAGCAGCTTAGATTTTGGGACGGGAGAGCAGTTCTTC. Translating it yields CASSLDFGTGEQFF. Combining the CDR3 with reference TRBV7-2 and TRBJ2-1 gives the whole variable domain GAGVSQSPSNKVTEKGKDVELRCDPISGHTALYWYRQSLGQGLEFLIYFQGNSAPDKSGLPSDRFSAERTGGSVSTLTIQRTQQEDSAVYLCASSLDFGTGEQFFGPGTRLTVL.

This clone was seen a few times. This chain connects TRBV29-1 to TRBJ2-5; TRBD2 might be the D (6 bases). Germline CDR1 is SQVTM and CDR2 is ANQGSEA. This CDR3 is built from 12 residues. The V and J ends lost 6 bases and 5 bases respectively, with 13 bases between them. As DNA, the CDR3 is TGCAGCGTGGGGGATGGAGGGGAGACCCAGTACTTC. This encodes CSVGDGGETQYF.

There are a few counts of this clone. The V call is TRBV29-1, the J call TRBJ2-1; the match to TRBD2 covers 11 bases. Trimming removed 8 bases from V and 3 bases from J; junction bases left unmatched: 6. CDR3 length: 14 amino acids. Germline V gene sequence: CDR1 SQVTM, CDR2 ANQGSEA. This chain's CDR3 is CSSGGTSGYNEQFF. For the CDR3, the DNA is TGCAGCTCTGGGGGGACTAGCGGCTACAATGAGCAGTTCTTC.

The gene calls are TRBV11-2 and TRBJ2-2; no clear D. CDR1 and CDR2 (germline): SGHAT, FQNNGV. CDR3 length: 12 residues. With 3 bases removed from V and 5 bases from J, the gap between germline ends came to 4 bases. This CDR3 is CASSFGTGELFF. CDR3 sequence (DNA): TGTGCCAGCAGCTTTGGGACCGGGGAGCTGTTTTTT.

The chain uses TRBV9 and TRBJ2-1; TRBD2 matches at 9 bases. The junction had 9 bases not matched to a gene; V was cut back by 1 base and J by 13 bases. CDR1 is SGDLS, CDR2 YYNGEE, per germline. This CDR3 region has 14 residues. The CDR3 here is CASSVIAGTSSQFF. CDR3 in DNA: TGTGCCAGCAGCGTAATAGCGGGGACTAGCAGCCAGTTCTTC.

This clone has just a few counts. J is TRBJ2-2 and V is TRBV2; TRBD1 aligns across 8 bases. The germline CDR1 and CDR2 sequences are SNHLY and FYNNEI. The CDR3 consists of 17 residues. V shed 8 bases, J shed 7 bases, and the junction held 18 bases outside the gene matches. CDR3 residues: CASGKPIQGARSGELFF. In DNA, the CDR3 is TGTGCCAGCGGAAAACCAATTCAGGGGGCGCGGAGCGGGGAGCTGTTTTTT.

Turning to this clone: At one end, the junction sequence differs from germline, possibly due to a read error. The chain couples TRBV2 to TRBJ1-1, with TRBD1 matching 10 bases. This CDR3 spans 14 amino acids. Per germline, CDR1 SNHLY and CDR2 FYNNEI. The CDR3 spells CASSGTGVNTEAFF. DNA of the CDR3: TGTGCTAGCAGCGGGACAGGGGTGAACACTGAAGCTTTCTTT.

This clone was found a few times. V is TRBV5-5 and J is TRBJ2-1, with TRBD2 matching over 7 bases. Germline-derived CDR1 and CDR2 are SGHKS and YYEKEE (reference sequence). The CDR3 contains 16 residues. Trimming removed 4 bases from V and 8 bases from J; junction bases left unmatched: 15. CDR3 amino acids: CASSLPSGGSLDEQFF. CDR3 nucleotide sequence: TGTGCCAGCAGCCTACCTAGCGGTGGCAGTCTCGATGAGCAGTTCTTC. The full variable domain, rest sourced from reference TRBV5-5 and TRBJ2-1, is DAGVTQSPTHLIKTRGQQVTLRCSPISGHKSVSWYQQVLGQGPQFIFQYYEKEERGRGNFPDRFSARQFPNYSSELNVNALLLGDSALYLCASSLPSGGSLDEQFFGPGTRLTVL.

The chain couples TRBV19 to TRBJ2-7, with D possibly being TRBD1 (6 bases). This CDR3 region has 14 residues. In germline, CDR1 is LNHDA, CDR2 SQIVND (reference sequence). V dropped 10 bases and J dropped 7 bases, with 23 bases sitting between them. This CDR3 is CATSVGAGAREQYF. The DNA of the CDR3 is TGTGCCACCTCAGTGGGGGCAGGGGCGAGGGAGCAGTACTTC.